This TCR beta chain was sequenced in a study of OX40 agonist ivuxolimab in advanced cancers. Study details: Participants, approximately 81% male, averaged about 56 years of age, ranging from 23 to 79. Enrollees could have had prior anti-PD-1, anti-PD-L1 or anti-CTLA-4 therapy, which approximately 38% had received. Study-level results: Expanded clones belonging to CD8+ T cells outnumbered, on average, those of CD4+. Clonal expansion from baseline to week 6 occurred in both CD4+ and CD8+ T cells.

Worth noting for this clone: Its antigen is as yet unknown.

The repertoire was sequenced with immunoSEQ multiplex PCR; TCRdb's copy has only in-frame clones and lacks some. The sample has around 39,000 clones; about 81% are singletons. Between the trimmed V and J ends, which lost 5 bases and 8 bases, there was a span of 12 bases. The CDR3 spans 13 residues. Germline V gene data show CDR1 as SEHNR and CDR2 as FQNEAQ (reference sequence). The starting material was CD4+ or CD8+ T cells sorted from blood, obtained in a trial of the OX40 agonist ivuxolimab. The sequence was obtained from an adult with an advanced solid tumor such as melanoma, head and neck, liver or kidney cancer. This rearrangement joins TRBV7-9 to TRBJ1-4; TRBD1 is a possible D gene (5 bases). The CDR3 DNA reads TGTGCCAGCAGCATCACCGGGGGGGAAAAACTGTTTTTT. Protein: CASSITGGEKLFF.